This T cell receptor beta chain was observed in a study of T cell changes during pregnancy in multiple sclerosis. CDR1 is MNHNS, CDR2 SASEGT, per germline. V was clipped by 6 bases and J by 3 bases; unmatched bases: 5. CDR3 length: 15 amino acids. Here immunoSEQ multiplex PCR was the method, and the copy in TCRdb shows in-frame clones only, minus some. Of fewer than 60,000 clones listed, 91% are singletons. This chain connects TRBV6-1 to TRBJ2-5; 12 bases line up with TRBD1. The TCR comes from a female donor with multiple sclerosis, enrolled in a pregnancy study. This specimen consisted of CD8+ T cells from peripheral blood mononuclear cells, obtained after pregnancy. The CDR3 bases are TGTGCCAGCAGCTGGGGACAGGGGGCAAAAGAGACCCAGTACTTC. Translation: CASSWGQGAKETQYF.